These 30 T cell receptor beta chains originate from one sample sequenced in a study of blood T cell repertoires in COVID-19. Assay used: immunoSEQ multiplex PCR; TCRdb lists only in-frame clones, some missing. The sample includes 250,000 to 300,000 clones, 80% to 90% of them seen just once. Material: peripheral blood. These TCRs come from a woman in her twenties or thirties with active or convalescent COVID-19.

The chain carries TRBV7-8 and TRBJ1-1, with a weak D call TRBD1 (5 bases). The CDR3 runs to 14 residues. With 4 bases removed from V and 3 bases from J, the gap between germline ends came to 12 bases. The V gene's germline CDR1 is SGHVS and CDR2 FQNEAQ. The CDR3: CASSSLDSHTEAFF. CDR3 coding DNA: TGTGCCAGCAGCTCTTTAGACAGCCACACTGAAGCTTTCTTT.

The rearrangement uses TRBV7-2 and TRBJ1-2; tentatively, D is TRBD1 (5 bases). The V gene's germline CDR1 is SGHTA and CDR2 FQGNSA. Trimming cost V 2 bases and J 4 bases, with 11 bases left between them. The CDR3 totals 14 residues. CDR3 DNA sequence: TGTGCCAGCAGCTTAATGCAGGGTCCCTATGGCTACACCTTC. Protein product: CASSLMQGPYGYTF.

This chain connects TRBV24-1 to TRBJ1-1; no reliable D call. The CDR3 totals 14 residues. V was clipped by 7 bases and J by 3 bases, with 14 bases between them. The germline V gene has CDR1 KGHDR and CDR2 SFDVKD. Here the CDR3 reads CATRGGSSYTEAFF. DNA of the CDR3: TGTGCCACCAGGGGAGGCAGTTCTTACACTGAAGCTTTCTTT.

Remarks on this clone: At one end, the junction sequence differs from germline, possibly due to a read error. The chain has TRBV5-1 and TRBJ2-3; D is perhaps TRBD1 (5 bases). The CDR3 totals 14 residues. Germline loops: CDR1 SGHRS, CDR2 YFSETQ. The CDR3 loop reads CASSLSKGQDRQYF. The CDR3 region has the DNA TGCGCCAGCAGCTTATCTAAGGGGCAAGATAGGCAGTATTTT.

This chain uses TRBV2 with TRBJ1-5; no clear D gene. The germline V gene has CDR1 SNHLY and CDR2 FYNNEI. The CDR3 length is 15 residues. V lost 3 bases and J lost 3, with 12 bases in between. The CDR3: CASSEEGGFNQPQHF. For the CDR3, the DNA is TGTGCCAGCAGTGAGGAGGGTGGATTCAATCAGCCCCAGCATTTT. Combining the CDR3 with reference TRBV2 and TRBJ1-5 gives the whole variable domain EPEVTQTPSHQVTQMGQEVILRCVPISNHLYFYWYRQILGQKVEFLVSFYNNEISEKSEIFDDQFSVERPDGSNFTLKIRSTKLEDSAMYFCASSEEGGFNQPQHFGDGTRLSIL.

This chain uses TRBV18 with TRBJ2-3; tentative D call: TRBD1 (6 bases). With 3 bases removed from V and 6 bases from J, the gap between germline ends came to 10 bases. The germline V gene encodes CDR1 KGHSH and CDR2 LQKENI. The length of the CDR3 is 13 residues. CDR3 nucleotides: TGTGCCAGCTCACCTCGACAGGAGGATACGCAGTATTTT. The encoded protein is CASSPRQEDTQYF.

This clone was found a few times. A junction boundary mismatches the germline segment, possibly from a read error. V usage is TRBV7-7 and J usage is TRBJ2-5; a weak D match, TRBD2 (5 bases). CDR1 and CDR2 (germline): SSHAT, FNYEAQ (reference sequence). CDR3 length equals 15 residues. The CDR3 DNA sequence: TGTGCTAGCAGCTTAGCGCCGACTCTCAAAGAGACCCAGTACTTC. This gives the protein CASSLAPTLKETQYF.

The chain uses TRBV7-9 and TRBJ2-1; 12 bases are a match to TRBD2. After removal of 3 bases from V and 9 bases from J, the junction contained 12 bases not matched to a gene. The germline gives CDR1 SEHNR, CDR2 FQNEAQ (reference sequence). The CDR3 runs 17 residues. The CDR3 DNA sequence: TGTGCCAGCAGCTTGGGGAAGGGACTAGCGGGTTCGGGTGAGCAGTTCTTC. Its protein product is CASSLGKGLAGSGEQFF. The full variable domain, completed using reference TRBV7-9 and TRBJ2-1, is DTGVSQNPRHKITKRGQNVTFRCDPISEHNRLYWYRQTLGQGPEFLTYFQNEAQLEKSRLLSDRFSAERPKGSFSTLEIQRTEQGDSAMYLCASSLGKGLAGSGEQFFGPGTRLTVL.

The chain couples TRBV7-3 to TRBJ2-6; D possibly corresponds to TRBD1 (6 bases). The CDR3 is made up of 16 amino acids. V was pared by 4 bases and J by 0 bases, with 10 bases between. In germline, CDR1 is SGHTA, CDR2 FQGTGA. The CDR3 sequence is CASSSWDTSGANVLTF. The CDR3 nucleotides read TGTGCCAGCAGCTCCTGGGACACCTCTGGGGCCAACGTCCTGACTTTC.

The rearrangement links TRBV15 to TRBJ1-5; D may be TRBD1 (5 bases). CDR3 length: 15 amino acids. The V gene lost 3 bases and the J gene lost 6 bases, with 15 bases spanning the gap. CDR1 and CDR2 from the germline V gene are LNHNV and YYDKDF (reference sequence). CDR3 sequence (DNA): TGTGCCACCAGCAGGGTTGACAGAACTTTTCAGCCCCAGCATTTT. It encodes CATSRVDRTFQPQHF.

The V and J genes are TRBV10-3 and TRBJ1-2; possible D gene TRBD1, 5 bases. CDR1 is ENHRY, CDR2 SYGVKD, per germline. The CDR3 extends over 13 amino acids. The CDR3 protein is CVSRGGANYGYTF. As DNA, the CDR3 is TGTGTTTCGCGGGGGGGAGCTAACTATGGCTACACCTTC.

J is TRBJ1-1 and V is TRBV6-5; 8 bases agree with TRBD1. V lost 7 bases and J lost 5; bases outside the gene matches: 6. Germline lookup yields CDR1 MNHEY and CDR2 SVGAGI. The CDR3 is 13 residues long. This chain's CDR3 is CASIQGARTEAFF. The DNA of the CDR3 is TGTGCCAGCATCCAGGGGGCGAGGACTGAAGCTTTCTTT.

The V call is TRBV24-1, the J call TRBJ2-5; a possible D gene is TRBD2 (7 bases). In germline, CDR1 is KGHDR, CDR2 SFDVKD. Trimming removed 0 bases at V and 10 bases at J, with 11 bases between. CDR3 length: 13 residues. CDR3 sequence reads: CATSDLGGGGQYF. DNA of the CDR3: TGTGCCACCAGTGATTTGGGGGGAGGGGGCCAGTACTTC.

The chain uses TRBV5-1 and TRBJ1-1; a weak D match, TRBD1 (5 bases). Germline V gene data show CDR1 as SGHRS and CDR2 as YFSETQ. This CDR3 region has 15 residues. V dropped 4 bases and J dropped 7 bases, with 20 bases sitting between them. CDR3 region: CASSIGGEGRGEAFF. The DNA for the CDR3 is TGCGCCAGCAGCATTGGGGGTGAGGGGCGGGGTGAAGCTTTCTTT.

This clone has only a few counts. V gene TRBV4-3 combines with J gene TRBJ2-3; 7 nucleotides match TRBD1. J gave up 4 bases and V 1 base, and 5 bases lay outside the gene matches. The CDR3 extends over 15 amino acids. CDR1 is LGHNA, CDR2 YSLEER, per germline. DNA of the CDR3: TGCGCCAGCAGCCAAGTACAGGGGAATGCAGATACGCAGTATTTT. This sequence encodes CASSQVQGNADTQYF.

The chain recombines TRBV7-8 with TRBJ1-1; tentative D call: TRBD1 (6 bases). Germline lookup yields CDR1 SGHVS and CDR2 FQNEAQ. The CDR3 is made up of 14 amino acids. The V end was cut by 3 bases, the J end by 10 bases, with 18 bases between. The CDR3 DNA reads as TGTGCCAGCAGCTTGGGAGCTGTAGGGGGGGGAGCTTTCTTT. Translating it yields CASSLGAVGGGAFF.

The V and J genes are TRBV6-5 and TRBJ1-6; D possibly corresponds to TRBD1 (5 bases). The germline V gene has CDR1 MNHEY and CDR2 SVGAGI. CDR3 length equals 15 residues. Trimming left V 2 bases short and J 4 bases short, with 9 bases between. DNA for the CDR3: TGTGCCAGCAGTTACGGGGGAGGTTATAATTCACCCCTCCACTTT. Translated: CASSYGGGYNSPLHF.

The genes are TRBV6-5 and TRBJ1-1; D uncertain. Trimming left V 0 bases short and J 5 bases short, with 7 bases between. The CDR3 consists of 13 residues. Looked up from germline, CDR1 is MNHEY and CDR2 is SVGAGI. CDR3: CASSYSGRTEAFF. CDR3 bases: TGTGCCAGCAGTTACTCGGGGAGGACTGAAGCTTTCTTT.

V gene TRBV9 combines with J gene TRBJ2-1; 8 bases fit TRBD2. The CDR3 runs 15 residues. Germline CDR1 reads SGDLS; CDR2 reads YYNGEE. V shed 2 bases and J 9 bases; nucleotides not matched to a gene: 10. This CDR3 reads CASSVSTGLESEQFF. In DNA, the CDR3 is TGTGCCAGCAGCGTCTCCACGGGACTAGAGAGTGAGCAGTTCTTC.

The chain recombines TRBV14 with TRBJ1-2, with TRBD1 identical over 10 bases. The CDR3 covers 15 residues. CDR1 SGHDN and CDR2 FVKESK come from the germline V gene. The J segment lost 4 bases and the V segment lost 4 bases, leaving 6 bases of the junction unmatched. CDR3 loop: CASSPRDRGTYGYTF. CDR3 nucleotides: TGTGCCAGCAGCCCACGGGACAGGGGAACCTATGGCTACACCTTC.

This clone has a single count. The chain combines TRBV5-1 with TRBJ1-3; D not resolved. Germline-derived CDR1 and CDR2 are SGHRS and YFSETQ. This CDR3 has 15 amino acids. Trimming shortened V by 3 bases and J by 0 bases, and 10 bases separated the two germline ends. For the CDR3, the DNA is TGCGCCAGCAGCTCTGACTCTTCCTCTGGAAACACCATATATTTT. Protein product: CASSSDSSSGNTIYF.

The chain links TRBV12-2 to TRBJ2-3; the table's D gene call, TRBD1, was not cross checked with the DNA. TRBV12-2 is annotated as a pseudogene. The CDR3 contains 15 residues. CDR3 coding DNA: TGTGCAAGTCGCTTAATAGGGACAGGGACAGATACGCAGTATTTT. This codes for CASRLIGTGTDTQYF.

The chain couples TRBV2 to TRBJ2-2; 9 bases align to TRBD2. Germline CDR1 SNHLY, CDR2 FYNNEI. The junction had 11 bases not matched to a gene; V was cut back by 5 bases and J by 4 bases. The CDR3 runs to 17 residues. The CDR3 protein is CASSLETSGLGTGELFF. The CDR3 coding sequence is TGTGCCAGCAGTCTCGAGACTAGCGGCTTGGGCACCGGGGAGCTGTTTTTT. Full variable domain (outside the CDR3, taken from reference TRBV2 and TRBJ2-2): EPEVTQTPSHQVTQMGQEVILRCVPISNHLYFYWYRQILGQKVEFLVSFYNNEISEKSEIFDDQFSVERPDGSNFTLKIRSTKLEDSAMYFCASSLETSGLGTGELFFGEGSRLTVL.

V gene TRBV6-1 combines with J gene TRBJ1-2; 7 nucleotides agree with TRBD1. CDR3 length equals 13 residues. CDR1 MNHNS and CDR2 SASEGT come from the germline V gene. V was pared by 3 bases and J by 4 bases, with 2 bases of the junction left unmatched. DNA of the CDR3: TGTGCCAGCAGTGAGACAGGGTCCTATGGCTACACCTTC. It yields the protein CASSETGSYGYTF.

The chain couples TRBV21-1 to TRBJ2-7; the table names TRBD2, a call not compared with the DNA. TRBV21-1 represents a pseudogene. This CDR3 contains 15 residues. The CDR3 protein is CASSKEAGGSYEQYF. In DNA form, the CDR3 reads TGTGCCAGCAGCAAAGAGGCGGGGGGCTCCTACGAGCAGTACTTC.

The CDR3 region has the DNA TGTGCCAGCAGTGACCCTATACAGGGTCGGTCTTATGGCTACACCTTC. This encodes CASSDPIQGRSYGYTF. The rearrangement links TRBV6-1 to TRBJ1-2; D is perhaps TRBD1 (6 bases). Per germline, CDR1 MNHNS and CDR2 SASEGT. V was shortened by 3 bases and J by 5 bases, with 19 bases between the two germline ends. There are 16 residues in the CDR3.

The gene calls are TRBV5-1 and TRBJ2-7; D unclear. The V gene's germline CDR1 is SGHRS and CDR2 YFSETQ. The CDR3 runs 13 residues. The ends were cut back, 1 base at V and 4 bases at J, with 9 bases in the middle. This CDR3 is CASSLNSQYEQYF. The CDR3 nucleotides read TGCGCCAGCAGCTTGAACAGTCAGTACGAGCAGTACTTC.

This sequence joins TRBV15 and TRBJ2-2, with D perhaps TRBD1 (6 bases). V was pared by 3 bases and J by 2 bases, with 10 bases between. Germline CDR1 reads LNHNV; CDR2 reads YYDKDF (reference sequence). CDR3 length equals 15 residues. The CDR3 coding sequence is TGTGCCACCAGCAGCAGGGGAGAAAACACCGGGGAGCTGTTTTTT. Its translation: CATSSRGENTGELFF.

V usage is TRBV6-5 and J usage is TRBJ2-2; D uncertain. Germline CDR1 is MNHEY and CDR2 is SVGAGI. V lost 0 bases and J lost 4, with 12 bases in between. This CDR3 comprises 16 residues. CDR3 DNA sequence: TGTGCCAGCAGTTACTCAGGCAGGCTGCGCACCGGGGAGCTGTTTTTT. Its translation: CASSYSGRLRTGELFF.

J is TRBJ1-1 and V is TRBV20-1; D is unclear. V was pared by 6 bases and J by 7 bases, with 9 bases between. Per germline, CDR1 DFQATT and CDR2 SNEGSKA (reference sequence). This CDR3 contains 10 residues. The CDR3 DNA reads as TGCAGTGCAGCCGAAAATGAAGCTTTCTTT. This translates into CSAAENEAFF.